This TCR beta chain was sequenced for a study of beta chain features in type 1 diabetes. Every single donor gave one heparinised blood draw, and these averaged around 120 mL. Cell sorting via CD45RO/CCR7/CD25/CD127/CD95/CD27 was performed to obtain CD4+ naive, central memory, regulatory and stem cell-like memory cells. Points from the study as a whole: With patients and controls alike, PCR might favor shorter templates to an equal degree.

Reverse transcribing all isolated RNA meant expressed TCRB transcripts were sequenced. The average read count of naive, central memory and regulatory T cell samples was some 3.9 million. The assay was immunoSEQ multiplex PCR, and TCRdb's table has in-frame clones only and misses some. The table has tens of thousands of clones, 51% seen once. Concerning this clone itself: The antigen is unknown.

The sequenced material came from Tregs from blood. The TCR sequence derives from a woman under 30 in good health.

CDR3 protein: CAWSATAGQPQHF. The CDR3 bases are TGTGCCTGGAGTGCCACGGCCGGGCAGCCCCAGCATTTT. This sequence joins TRBV30 and TRBJ1-5, with D hard to call. There are 13 residues in the CDR3. CDR1 is GTSNPN, CDR2 SVGIG, per germline (reference sequence). V shed 1 base and J shed 7 bases, with 11 bases lying between them.